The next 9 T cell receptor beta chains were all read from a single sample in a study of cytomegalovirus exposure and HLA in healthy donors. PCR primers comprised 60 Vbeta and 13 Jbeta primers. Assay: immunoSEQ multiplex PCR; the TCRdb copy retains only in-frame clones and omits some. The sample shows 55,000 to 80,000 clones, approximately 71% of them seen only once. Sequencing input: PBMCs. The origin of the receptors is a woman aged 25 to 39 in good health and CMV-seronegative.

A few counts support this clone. The CDR3 here is CASNGEETQYF. In DNA form, the CDR3 reads TGTGCCAGCAACGGGGAAGAGACCCAGTACTTC. The chain links TRBV2 to TRBJ2-5; the D gene is possibly TRBD2 (5 bases). Trimming shortened V by 7 bases and J by 3 bases, and 6 bases separated the two germline ends. The V gene's germline CDR1 is SNHLY and CDR2 FYNNEI. The CDR3 runs 11 residues.

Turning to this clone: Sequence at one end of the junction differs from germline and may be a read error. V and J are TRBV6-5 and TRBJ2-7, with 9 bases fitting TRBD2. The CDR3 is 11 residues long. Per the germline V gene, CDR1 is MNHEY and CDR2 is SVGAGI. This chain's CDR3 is CASSTGTSLTF. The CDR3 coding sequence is TGTGCCAGCAGTACCGGGACTAGCCTAACCTTC.

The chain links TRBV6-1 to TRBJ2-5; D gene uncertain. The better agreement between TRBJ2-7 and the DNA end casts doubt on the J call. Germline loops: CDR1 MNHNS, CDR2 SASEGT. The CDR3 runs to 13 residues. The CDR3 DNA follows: TGTGCCAGCAGAACTACAACCCAATACGAGCAGTACTTC. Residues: CASRTTTQYEQYF.

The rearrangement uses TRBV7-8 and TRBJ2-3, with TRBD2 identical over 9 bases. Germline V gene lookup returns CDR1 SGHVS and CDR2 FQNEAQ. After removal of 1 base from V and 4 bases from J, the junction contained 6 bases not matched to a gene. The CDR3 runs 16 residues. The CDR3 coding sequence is TGTGCCAGCAGCTTAGGGGGACTAGCAGGCGCAGATACGCAGTATTTT. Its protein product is CASSLGGLAGADTQYF.

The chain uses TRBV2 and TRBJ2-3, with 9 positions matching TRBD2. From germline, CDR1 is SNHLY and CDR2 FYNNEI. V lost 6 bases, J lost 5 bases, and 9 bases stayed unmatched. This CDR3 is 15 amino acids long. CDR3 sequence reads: CASRGGGGAVDTQYF. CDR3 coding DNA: TGTGCCAGCAGAGGGGGCGGGGGGGCCGTAGATACGCAGTATTTT.

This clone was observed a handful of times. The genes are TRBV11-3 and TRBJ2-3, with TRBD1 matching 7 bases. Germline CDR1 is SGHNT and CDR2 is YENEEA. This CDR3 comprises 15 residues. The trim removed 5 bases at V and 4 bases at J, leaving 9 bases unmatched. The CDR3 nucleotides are TGTGCCAGCAGCAAGCCGACAGGGAACGCAGATACGCAGTATTTT. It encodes CASSKPTGNADTQYF.

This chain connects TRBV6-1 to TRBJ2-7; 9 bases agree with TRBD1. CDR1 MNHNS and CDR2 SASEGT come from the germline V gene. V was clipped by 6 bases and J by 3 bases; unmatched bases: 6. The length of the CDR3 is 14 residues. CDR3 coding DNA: TGTGCCAGCAGCTGGACAGGGGAAGGCTACGAGCAGTACTTC. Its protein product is CASSWTGEGYEQYF.

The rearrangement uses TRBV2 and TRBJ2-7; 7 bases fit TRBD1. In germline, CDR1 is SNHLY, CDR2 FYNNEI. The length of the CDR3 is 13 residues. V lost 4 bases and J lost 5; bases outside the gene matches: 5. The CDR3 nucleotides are TGTGCCAGCAGTGGATGGACAGGCAACGAGCAGTACTTC. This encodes CASSGWTGNEQYF.

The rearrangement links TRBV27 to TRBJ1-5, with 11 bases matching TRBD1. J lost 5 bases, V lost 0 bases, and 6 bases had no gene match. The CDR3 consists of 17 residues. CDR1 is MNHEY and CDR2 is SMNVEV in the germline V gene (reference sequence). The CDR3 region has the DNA TGTGCCAGCAGTTTATCCCGGACAGGGGGCGCGGATCAGCCCCAGCATTTT. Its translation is CASSLSRTGGADQPQHF.